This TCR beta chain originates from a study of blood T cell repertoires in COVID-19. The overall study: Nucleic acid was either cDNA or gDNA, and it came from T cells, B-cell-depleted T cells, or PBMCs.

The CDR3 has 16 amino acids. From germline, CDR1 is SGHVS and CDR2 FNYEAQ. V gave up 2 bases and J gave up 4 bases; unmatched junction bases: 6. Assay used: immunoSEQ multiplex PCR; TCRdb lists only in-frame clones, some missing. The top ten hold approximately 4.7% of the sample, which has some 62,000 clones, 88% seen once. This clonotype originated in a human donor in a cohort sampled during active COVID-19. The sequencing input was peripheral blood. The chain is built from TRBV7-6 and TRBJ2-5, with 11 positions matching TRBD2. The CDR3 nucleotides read TGTGCCAGCAGCTTATTGGTAGCGGGGGGGTCAGAGACCCAGTACTTC. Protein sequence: CASSLLVAGGSETQYF.